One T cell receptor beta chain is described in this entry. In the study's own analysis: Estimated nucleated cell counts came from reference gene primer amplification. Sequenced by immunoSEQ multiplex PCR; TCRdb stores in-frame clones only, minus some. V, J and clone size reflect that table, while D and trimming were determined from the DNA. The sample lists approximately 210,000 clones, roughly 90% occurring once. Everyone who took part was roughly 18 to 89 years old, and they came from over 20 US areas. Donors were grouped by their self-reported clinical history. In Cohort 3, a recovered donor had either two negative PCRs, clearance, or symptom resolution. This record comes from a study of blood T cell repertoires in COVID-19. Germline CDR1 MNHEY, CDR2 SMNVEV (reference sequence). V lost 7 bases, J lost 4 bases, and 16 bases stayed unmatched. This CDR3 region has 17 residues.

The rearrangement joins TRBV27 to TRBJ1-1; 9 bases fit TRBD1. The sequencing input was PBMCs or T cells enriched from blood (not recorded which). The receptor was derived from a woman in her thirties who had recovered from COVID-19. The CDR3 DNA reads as TGTGCCAGCATCCAGACCGGGACAGGGATTAGGAGCACTGAAGCTTTCTTT. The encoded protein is CASIQTGTGIRSTEAFF.